This TCR beta chain was obtained from a study of shared clonotypes between healthy human individuals. TCRdb keeps only in-frame clones here, not all; method: immunoSEQ multiplex PCR. The sample carries approximately 97,000 clones, approximately 61% recorded once. Trimming took 2 bases from V and 5 from J; bases not matched to a gene: 8. This CDR3 has 17 residues. Germline V CDR1 and CDR2: ENHRY, SYGVKD. Sequencing was performed on memory CD8+ T cells sorted from blood. Regarding subset: CD45RO+ cells pooled with CCR7-negative TemRA cells. This TCR was sampled from a man younger than 45 in good health. J is TRBJ2-1 and V is TRBV10-3; 11 bases match TRBD2. CDR3 DNA: TGTGCCATCAGTGAGACACTAGCGGGAGATAGGAACAATGAGCAGTTCTTC. Translation gives CAISETLAGDRNNEQFF.